Listed here is a single T cell receptor (beta chain). This sample was included in a study of preoperative IRX-2 immunotherapy in early breast cancer. Looked up from germline, CDR1 is MDHEN and CDR2 is SYDVKM. CDR3 size: 13 residues. Losses at the gene ends were 3 bases for V and 7 bases for J; bases not matched to a gene: 3. Produced via immunoSEQ multiplex PCR; TCRdb's table is partial and in-frame only. The sample has about 98,000 clones; roughly 85% are singletons. As to treatment: preoperative locoregional IRX-2 cytokine immunotherapy. Preoperative locoregional IRX-2 cytokine immunotherapy was tested in the phase Ib source study.

Specimen: tumor tissue, collected after IRX-2 immunotherapy. The chain carries TRBV28 and TRBJ1-5; 7 nucleotides line up with TRBD1. The TCR comes from a human donor with breast cancer. CDR3 DNA sequence: TGTGCCAGCAGTTTCAGGGGGAGGCAGCCCCAGCATTTT. Amino acids: CASSFRGRQPQHF. Drawing the rest from reference TRBV28 and TRBJ1-5, the complete variable domain is DVKVTQSSRYLVKRTGEKVFLECVQDMDHENMFWYRQDPGLGLRLIYFSYDVKMKEKGDIPEGYSVSREKKERFSLILESASTNQTSMYLCASSFRGRQPQHFGDGTRLSIL.